Listed below are T cell receptor beta chains from one sample, sequenced in a study of cytomegalovirus exposure and HLA in healthy donors. Here immunoSEQ multiplex PCR was the method, and the copy in TCRdb shows in-frame clones only, minus some. The sample holds roughly 82,000 clones, around 70% seen once. Sequenced: PBMCs. These receptors originate from a woman aged 50 to 65 in good health and CMV-seropositive. Both conserved end residues are part of each CDR3. The order of the fields is J gene, clone size, D gene, V gene, CDR3 protein, CDR3 DNA. The D gene is left open where the match is weak. Clone size is shown for a subset of rows, as once, few, many or a class of expanded clone.

TRBJ1-4 once TRBD1 TRBV4-1 CASSQDGGRGLRKLFF TGCGCCAGCAGCCAAGATGGTGGCAGGGGGCTACGAAAACTGTTTTTT
TRBJ2-7 NA TRBD1 TRBV11-3 CASSLGTGFYEQYF TGTGCCAGCAGCCTAGGGACAGGGTTCTACGAGCAGTACTTC
TRBJ2-3 NA NA TRBV6-4 CASSDSEGSTDTQYF TGTGCCAGCAGTGACTCGGAGGGTAGCACAGATACGCAGTATTTT
TRBJ1-4 once NA TRBV19 CASSTRDLDEKLFF TGTGCCAGTAGTACCCGGGACTTGGATGAAAAACTGTTTTTT
TRBJ2-1 NA TRBD2 TRBV5-8 CASRLGTSGSYEQFF TGTGCCAGCAGACTGGGTACTAGCGGGAGCTATGAGCAGTTCTTC
TRBJ2-4 NA NA TRBV29-1 CSVAQRGGTDIQYF TGCAGCGTCGCCCAAAGGGGGGGCACGGACATTCAGTACTTC
TRBJ2-3 once NA TRBV5-1 CASSLAERSTDTQYF TGCGCCAGCAGCTTGGCCGAACGGTCCACAGATACGCAGTATTTT
TRBJ2-7 NA NA TRBV6-5 CASRPTGYYEQYF TGTGCCAGCAGGCCTACGGGGTACTACGAGCAGTACTTC
TRBJ1-1 NA TRBD1 TRBV9 CASSGQGKNTEAFF TGTGCCAGCAGCGGACAGGGAAAGAACACTGAAGCTTTCTTT
TRBJ2-2 NA TRBD1 TRBV23-1 CASHSRDRVNRGAVF TGCGCCAGCCACTCACGGGACAGGGTAAACCGGGGAGCTGTTTTT
TRBJ2-1 NA NA TRBV6-4 CASSLICMWRYNEQFF TGTGCCAGCAGTTTGATTTGCATGTGGCGGTACAATGAGCAGTTCTTC
TRBJ2-5 NA NA TRBV5-4 CASRAGNQETQYF TGTGCCAGCCGCGCAGGGAATCAAGAGACCCAGTACTTC